This TCR beta chain was captured by sequencing in a study of CD8 T cells in ankylosing spondylitis. Overall study findings and caveats: Seemingly distinctive of ankylosing spondylitis blood was a TCR beta motif formed by eight highly homologous variants. Some motif variants were previously reported in reactive arthritis synovial fluid and blood. Researchers report that disease-linked clones proved CD8+ and relatively rare in peripheral blood.

In this sample, this clonotype turned up a few times. The antigen is undetermined. In TCRdb, the 5' RACE reads were re-called with MiXCR into one record per CDR3 protein. The table has fewer than 500,000 distinct CDR3 sequences, about a fifth seen once. CDR1 SGHTA and CDR2 FQGNSA come from the germline V gene. V was trimmed by 2 bases and J by 4 bases, leaving 7 bases between them. CDR3 length: 13 amino acids. The specimen sequenced was blood, either unsorted or a sorted T cell fraction (not recorded which). This TCR was recovered from a male donor with ankylosing spondylitis. J is TRBJ2-3 and V is TRBV7-2; D is ambiguous. The CDR3 region is CASSLHGSDTQYF. The CDR3 DNA is TGTGCCAGCAGCTTACACGGGTCAGATACGCAGTATTTT.